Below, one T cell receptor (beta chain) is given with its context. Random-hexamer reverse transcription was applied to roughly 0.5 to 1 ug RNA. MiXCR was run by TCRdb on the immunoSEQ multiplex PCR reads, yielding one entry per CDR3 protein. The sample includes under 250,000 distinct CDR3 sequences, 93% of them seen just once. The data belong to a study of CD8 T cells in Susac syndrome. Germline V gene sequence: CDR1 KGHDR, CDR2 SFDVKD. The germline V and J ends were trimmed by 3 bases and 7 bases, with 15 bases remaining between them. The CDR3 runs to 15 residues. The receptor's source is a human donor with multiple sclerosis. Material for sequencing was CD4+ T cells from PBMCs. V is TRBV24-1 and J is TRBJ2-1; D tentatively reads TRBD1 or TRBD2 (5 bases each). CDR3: CATSDAGAKGNEQFF. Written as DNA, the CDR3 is TGTGCCACCAGTGATGCCGGGGCAAAGGGGAATGAGCAGTTCTTC.